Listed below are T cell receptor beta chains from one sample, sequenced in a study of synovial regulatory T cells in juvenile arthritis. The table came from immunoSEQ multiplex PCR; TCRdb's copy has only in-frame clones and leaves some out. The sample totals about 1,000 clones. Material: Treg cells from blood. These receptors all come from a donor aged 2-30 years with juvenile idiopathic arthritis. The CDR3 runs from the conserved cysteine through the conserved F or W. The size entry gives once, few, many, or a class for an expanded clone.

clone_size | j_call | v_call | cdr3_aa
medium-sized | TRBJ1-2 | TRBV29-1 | CSAGTDLYGYTF
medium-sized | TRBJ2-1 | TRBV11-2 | CASSSQGTSYYNEQFF